The 9 T cell receptor beta chains in this list originate from one sample, sequenced in a study of early T cells in non-severe SARS-CoV-2 infection. MiXCR, applied by TCRdb to the 5' RACE reads, yields one record per CDR3 protein. Of around 61,000 distinct CDR3 sequences in the sample, 10% to 11% were seen once. The sample taken for sequencing was whole blood. These receptors were taken from an adult who was a healthcare worker with PCR-confirmed SARS-CoV-2 infection or an uninfected control (not recorded which).

The sample holds many counts of this clonotype. The chain recombines TRBV6-5 with TRBJ2-1, with D perhaps being TRBD1 or TRBD2 (5 bases each). Trimming shortened V by 6 bases and J by 6 bases, and 18 bases separated the two germline ends. Germline CDR1 reads MNHEY; CDR2 reads SVGAGI. This CDR3 region has 15 residues. The CDR3 protein is CASSPKINGGNEQFF. The CDR3 coding sequence is TGTGCCAGCAGCCCAAAAATCAATGGGGGCAATGAGCAGTTCTTC.

In this sample, this clonotype turned up many times. The chain has TRBV5-1 and TRBJ1-2, with D perhaps TRBD1 (5 bases). This CDR3 spans 15 amino acids. Per germline, CDR1 SGHRS and CDR2 YFSETQ. The ends were cut back, 4 bases at V and 8 bases at J, with 21 bases in the middle. The CDR3 bases are TGCGCCAGCAGCCAGGGCTCGGTTTCGGTTCTGGGCTACACCTTC. It yields the protein CASSQGSVSVLGYTF.

Many counts were recorded for this clonotype. The chain has TRBV5-4 and TRBJ2-3; 7 bases align to TRBD2. CDR3 size: 16 residues. CDR1 SGHNT and CDR2 YYREEE come from the germline V gene (reference sequence). V lost 4 bases to trimming and J lost 4 bases; unmatched junction nucleotides: 12. The CDR3 protein is CASSPGGGGGSDTQYF. In DNA, the CDR3 is TGTGCCAGCAGCCCCGGCGGCGGGGGTGGTTCAGATACGCAGTATTTT.

This clonotype came up a few times. The V and J genes are TRBV10-1 and TRBJ2-2; no reliable D call. V lost 3 bases and J lost 0, with 8 bases in between. The germline V gene encodes CDR1 WNHNN and CDR2 SYGVQD (reference sequence). The CDR3 has 15 amino acids. The CDR3 reads CASSEVGSNTGELFF. The CDR3 DNA follows: TGCGCCAGCAGTGAAGTGGGCTCGAACACCGGGGAGCTGTTTTTT.

The gene calls are TRBV14 and TRBJ2-3; D is unclear. Germline V gives CDR1 SGHDN, CDR2 FVKESK. V lost 4 bases, J lost 4 bases, and 15 bases lay in between. The CDR3 sequence is 15 residues long. This CDR3 is CASSPGGPPADTQYF. DNA for the CDR3: TGTGCCAGCAGCCCCGGCGGACCCCCCGCAGATACGCAGTATTTT.

In this sample, this clonotype turned up many times. The J gene is TRBJ1-4, the V gene TRBV20-1; tentatively, D is TRBD1 (5 bases). CDR1 and CDR2 (germline): DFQATT, SNEGSKA (reference sequence). This CDR3 has 14 amino acids. Trimming stripped 0 bases from V and 6 bases from J, with 11 bases between. The CDR3 sequence: CSAREWGNDEKLFF. As DNA, the CDR3 is TGCAGTGCTAGAGAGTGGGGGAATGATGAAAAACTGTTTTTT.

This clonotype has ten or more counts. CDR3 sequence: CASTIRPRGETQYF. In DNA, the CDR3 is TGTGCCAGCACAATTCGGCCCAGGGGAGAGACCCAGTACTTC. J is TRBJ2-5 and V is TRBV2; maybe TRBD1 (6 bases). V was cut by 7 bases and J by 4 bases, with 16 bases left in between. Germline values: CDR1 SNHLY, CDR2 FYNNEI. This CDR3 spans 14 amino acids.

Note on this clonotype: Since a much larger clone is just one base distant, this may be a read error. The conserved final phenylalanine or tryptophan is absent from the CDR3, which likely points to a read error. The V gene is TRBV12-3 or TRBV12-4, the J gene TRBJ2-5; D not resolved. The CDR3 has 14 residues. With 2 bases removed from V and 2 bases from J, the gap between germline ends came to 9 bases. The CDR3 reads CASSLRSTQETQYL. The CDR3 coding sequence is TGTGCCAGCAGTTTAAGGTCTACTCAAGAGACCCAGTACCTC.

This clonotype was picked up many times. The chain carries TRBV3-1 and TRBJ2-2; the match to TRBD1 covers 9 bases. Germline V gene sequence: CDR1 LGHDT, CDR2 YNNKEL (reference sequence). The J segment lost 2 bases and the V segment lost 6 bases, leaving 10 bases of the junction unmatched. The CDR3 covers 17 residues. The CDR3 DNA follows: TGTGCCAGCAGTATCCGCGGGACAGGGACCAACACCGGGGAGCTGTTTTTT. It yields the protein CASSIRGTGTNTGELFF.